This record covers a single T cell receptor beta chain. Antigen: not known. The germline V gene encodes CDR1 MDHEN and CDR2 SYDVKM. The CDR3 is 15 residues long. Trimming removed 5 bases from V and 0 bases from J, with 13 bases in between. This entry is derived from a study of OX40 agonist ivuxolimab in advanced cancers. Study-level background: Previous treatment with anti-PD-1, anti-PD-L1 or anti-CTLA-4 therapy was allowed; roughly 40% had received some.

TCRdb's copy holds only in-frame clones and misses some; the assay was immunoSEQ multiplex PCR. The sample lists 80,000 to 100,000 clones, 85% to 90% occurring once. Study conclusions and caveats: Relatively little clonal expansion, among the lowest observed, appeared in partial responders at 0.1-3.0 mg/kg. The study did not work out the antigen specificity of the expanded peripheral T cells. Low levels of normalized T-cell clonal expansion also appeared in some nonresponders.

The TCR originated in an adult with an advanced solid tumor such as melanoma, head and neck, liver or kidney cancer. Sample: CD4+ or CD8+ T cells sorted from blood, taken in a trial of the OX40 agonist ivuxolimab. The V and J genes are TRBV28 and TRBJ1-1; no reliable D call. CDR3 amino acids: CASSESRVMNTEAFF. DNA of the CDR3: TGTGCCAGCAGTGAATCACGGGTGATGAACACTGAAGCTTTCTTT.